This note documents a single T cell receptor (beta chain) sequence. The germline V gene has CDR1 SNHLY and CDR2 FYNNEI. V gave up 4 bases and J gave up 3 bases, with 10 bases separating them. The CDR3 contains 14 residues. The authors' processing: Nucleated cell number was recorded as an estimate derived from reference gene primer amplification. Clones were sequenced by immunoSEQ multiplex PCR, and TCRdb holds only the in-frame ones, with some missing. V and J calls and clone size are copied from that table; D and trimming were computed from the DNA. The sample yields 100,000 to 150,000 clones, around 80% seen once. The sample belongs to a study of blood T cell repertoires in COVID-19. Study-wide context: Sites across the United States, Italy and Spain contributed samples from acute and convalescent COVID-19. T cells, B-cell-depleted T cells, or PBMCs provided the cDNA or gDNA that served as material.

Sequencing was carried out using peripheral blood. This clonotype was obtained from a woman between 55 and 75 years old with acute or convalescent COVID-19. The chain employs TRBV2 and TRBJ1-5; D possibly corresponds to TRBD1 (5 bases). The CDR3 here is CASSGAGFNQPQHF. CDR3 sequence (DNA): TGTGCCAGCAGTGGGGCAGGGTTCAATCAGCCCCAGCATTTT.